The TCR beta chain described here comes from a study of blood T cells in healthy people across ages. The wider study: Template switching caught about one barcoded beta molecule for each two T cells. Regarding the study as a whole: Those diversity estimates obtained from one million T cells were thought to be underestimates.

With a J-beta primer mix and a sample-barcoded 5' primer, a second PCR ran roughly 7 to 11 cycles. TCRdb re-called the 5' RACE reads through MiXCR, storing one row per CDR3 protein. The table has about 1.5 million distinct CDR3 sequences, approximately 43% seen once. The study recruited healthy Caucasian donors from Russia who were aged about 6 to 90. This clonotype was counted only a few times. Its antigen is currently unknown. The sample taken for sequencing was blood. This TCR was recovered from a woman under 30 in good health.

This CDR3 reads CASSSLGITEAFF. The CDR3 bases are TGTGCCAGCAGCTCACTCGGTATCACTGAAGCTTTCTTT. J is TRBJ1-1 and V is TRBV7-2; D remains ambiguous. The CDR3 consists of 13 residues. Trimming left V 4 bases short and J 4 bases short, with 10 bases between. Germline V lookup: CDR1 SGHTA, CDR2 FQGNSA.